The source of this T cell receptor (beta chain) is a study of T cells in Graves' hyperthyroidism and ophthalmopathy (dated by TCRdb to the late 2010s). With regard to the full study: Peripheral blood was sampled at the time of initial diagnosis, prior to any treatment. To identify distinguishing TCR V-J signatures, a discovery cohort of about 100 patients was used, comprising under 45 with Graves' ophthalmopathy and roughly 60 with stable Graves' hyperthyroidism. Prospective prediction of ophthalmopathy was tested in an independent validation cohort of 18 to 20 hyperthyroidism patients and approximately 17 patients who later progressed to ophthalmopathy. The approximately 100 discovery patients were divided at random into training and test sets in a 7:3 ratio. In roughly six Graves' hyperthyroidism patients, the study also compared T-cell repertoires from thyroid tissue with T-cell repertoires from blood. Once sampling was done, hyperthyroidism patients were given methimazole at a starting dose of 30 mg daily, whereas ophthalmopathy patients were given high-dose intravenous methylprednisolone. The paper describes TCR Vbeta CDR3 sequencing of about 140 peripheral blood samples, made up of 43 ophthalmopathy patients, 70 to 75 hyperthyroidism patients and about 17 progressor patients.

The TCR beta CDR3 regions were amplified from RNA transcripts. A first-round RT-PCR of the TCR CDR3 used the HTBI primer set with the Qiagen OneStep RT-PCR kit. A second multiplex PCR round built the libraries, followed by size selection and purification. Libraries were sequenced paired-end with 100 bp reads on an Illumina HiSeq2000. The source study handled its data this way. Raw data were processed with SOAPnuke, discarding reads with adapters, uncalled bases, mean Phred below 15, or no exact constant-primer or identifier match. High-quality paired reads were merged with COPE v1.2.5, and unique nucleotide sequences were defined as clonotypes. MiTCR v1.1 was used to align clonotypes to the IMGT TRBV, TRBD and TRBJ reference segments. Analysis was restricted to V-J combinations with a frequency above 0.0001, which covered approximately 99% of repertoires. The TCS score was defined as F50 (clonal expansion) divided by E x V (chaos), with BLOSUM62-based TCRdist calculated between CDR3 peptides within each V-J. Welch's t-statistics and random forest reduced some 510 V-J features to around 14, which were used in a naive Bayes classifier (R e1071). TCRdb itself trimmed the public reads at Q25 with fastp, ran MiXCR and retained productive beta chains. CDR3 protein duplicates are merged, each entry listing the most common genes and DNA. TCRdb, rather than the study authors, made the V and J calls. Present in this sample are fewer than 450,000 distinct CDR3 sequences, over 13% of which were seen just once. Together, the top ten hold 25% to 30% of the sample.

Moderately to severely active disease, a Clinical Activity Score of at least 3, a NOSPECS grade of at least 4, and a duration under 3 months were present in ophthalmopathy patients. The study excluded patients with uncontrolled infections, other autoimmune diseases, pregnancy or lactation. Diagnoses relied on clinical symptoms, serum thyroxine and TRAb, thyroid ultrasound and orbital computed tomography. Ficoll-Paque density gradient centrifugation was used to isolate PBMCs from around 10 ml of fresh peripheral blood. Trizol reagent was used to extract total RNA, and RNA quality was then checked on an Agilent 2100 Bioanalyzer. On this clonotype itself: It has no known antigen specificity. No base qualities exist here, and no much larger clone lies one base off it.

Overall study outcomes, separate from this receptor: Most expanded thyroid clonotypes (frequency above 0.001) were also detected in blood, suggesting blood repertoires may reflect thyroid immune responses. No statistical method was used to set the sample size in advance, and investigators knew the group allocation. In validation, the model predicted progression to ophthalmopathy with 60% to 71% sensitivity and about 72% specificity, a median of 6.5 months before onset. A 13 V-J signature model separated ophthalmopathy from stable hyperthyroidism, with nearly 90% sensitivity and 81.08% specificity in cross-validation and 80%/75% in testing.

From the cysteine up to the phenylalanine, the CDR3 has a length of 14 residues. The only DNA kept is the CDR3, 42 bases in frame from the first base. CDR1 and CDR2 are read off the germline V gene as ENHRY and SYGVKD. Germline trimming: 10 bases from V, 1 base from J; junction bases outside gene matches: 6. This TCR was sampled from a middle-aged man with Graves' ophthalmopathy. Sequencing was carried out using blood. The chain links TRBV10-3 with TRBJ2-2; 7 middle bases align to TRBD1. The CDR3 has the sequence CASTGQQNTGELFF. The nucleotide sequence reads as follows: TGTGCCAGTACGGGACAGCAGAACACCGGGGAGCTGTTTTTT.